This TCR beta chain was found in a study of T-cell memory formation after mild COVID-19. Notes on the study in general: Memory cells collected pre-infection included some clones that later responded, suggesting cross-reactive memory joined. Clones contracting across day 15 to 85 had a balanced CD4/CD8 profile; later expanding clones leaned CD4+.

UMIs and sample barcodes were carried by the TCR alpha and TCR beta cDNA libraries that 5'RACE produced using constant-segment primers. Each CDR3 protein gets one entry after TCRdb re-called the 5' RACE reads with MiXCR. The sample holds some 290,000 distinct CDR3 sequences, roughly 15% seen once. On this clonotype itself: Its antigen is undetermined.

The CDR3 is 14 residues long. With V trimmed by 4 bases and J by 5 bases, 5 bases remained unmatched. Sample: PBMCs or a T cell subset sorted from them (not recorded which). The J gene is TRBJ2-3, the V gene TRBV12-3 or TRBV12-4; TRBD2 agrees at 8 bases. The receptor's source is a man between 18 and 35 years old who had mild COVID-19 (a few samples of this study predate the infection). Cell type and time point are not known. CDR3 nucleotide sequence: TGTGCCAGCAGTTGGCGGCTAGCGGGAGATACGCAGTATTTT. Translating it yields CASSWRLAGDTQYF.